This record covers a single T cell receptor (beta chain). This entry belongs to a study of OX40 agonist ivuxolimab in advanced cancers. Generated by immunoSEQ multiplex PCR, the TCRdb table keeps only in-frame clones and is missing some. The sample lists 73,000 or so clones; just over 85% were seen once. The germline V gene encodes CDR1 SGDLS and CDR2 YYNGEE. The V segment lost 1 base and the J segment 5 bases; nucleotides outside the gene matches: 1. This CDR3 region has 14 residues. V usage is TRBV9 and J usage is TRBJ2-1, with 9 bases lining up with TRBD2. Specimen: CD4+ or CD8+ T cells sorted from blood, collected in a trial of the OX40 agonist ivuxolimab. The origin of this receptor is an adult with an advanced solid tumor such as melanoma, head and neck, liver or kidney cancer. The CDR3 spells CASSVLAGNNEQFF. As DNA, the CDR3 is TGTGCCAGCAGCGTACTAGCGGGGAACAATGAGCAGTTCTTC.